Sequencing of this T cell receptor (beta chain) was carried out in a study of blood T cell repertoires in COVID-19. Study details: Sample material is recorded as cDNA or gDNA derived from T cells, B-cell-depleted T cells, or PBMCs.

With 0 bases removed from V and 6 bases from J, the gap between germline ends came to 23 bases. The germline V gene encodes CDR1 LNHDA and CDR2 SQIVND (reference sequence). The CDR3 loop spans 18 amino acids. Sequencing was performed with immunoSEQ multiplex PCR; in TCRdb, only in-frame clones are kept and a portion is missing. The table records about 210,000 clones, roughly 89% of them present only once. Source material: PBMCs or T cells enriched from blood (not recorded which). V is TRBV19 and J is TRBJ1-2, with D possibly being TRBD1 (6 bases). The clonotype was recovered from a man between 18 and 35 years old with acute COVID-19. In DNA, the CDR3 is TGTGCCAGTAGTATAGACGCCCCAGGTGCGGGGGGCGCCAATGGCTACACCTTC. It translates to CASSIDAPGAGGANGYTF.